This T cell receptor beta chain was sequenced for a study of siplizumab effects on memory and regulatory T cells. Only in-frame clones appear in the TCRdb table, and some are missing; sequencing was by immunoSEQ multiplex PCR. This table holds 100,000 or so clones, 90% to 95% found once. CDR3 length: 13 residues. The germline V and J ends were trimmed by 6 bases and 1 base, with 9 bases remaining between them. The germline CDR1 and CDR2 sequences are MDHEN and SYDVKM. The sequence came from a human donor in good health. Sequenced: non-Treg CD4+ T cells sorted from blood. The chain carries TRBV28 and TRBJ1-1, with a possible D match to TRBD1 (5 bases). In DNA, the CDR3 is TGTGCCAGCAGAATGACAGCGAACACTGAAGCTTTCTTT. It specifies CASRMTANTEAFF.